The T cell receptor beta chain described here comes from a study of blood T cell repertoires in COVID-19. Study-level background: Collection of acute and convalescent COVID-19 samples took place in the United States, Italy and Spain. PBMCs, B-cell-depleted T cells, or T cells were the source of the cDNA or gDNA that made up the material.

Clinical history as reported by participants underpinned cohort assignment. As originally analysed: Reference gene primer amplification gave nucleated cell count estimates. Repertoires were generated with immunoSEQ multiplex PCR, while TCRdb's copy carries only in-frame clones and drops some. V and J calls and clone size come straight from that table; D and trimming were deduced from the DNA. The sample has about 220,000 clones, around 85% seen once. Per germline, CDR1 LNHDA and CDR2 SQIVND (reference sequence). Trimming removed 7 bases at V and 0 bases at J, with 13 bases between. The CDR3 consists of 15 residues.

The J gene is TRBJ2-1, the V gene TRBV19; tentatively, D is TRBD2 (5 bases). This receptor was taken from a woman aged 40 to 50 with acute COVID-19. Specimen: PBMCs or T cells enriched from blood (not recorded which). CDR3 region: CASKPDEGSYNEQFF. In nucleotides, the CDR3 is TGTGCCAGTAAACCCGATGAGGGCTCCTACAATGAGCAGTTCTTC.